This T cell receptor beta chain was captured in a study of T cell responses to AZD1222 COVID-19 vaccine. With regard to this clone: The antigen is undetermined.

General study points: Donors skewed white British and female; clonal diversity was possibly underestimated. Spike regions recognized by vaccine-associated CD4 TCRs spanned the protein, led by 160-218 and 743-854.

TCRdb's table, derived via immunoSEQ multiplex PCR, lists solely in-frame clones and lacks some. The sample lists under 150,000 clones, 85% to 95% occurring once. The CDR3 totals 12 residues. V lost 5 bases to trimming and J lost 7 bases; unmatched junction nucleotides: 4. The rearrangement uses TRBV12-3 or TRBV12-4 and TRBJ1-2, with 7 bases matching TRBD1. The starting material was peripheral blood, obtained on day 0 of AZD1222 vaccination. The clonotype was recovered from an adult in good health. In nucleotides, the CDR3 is TGTGCCAGCAGTGTAGGGGGCGGTGGCTACACCTTC. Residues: CASSVGGGGYTF.